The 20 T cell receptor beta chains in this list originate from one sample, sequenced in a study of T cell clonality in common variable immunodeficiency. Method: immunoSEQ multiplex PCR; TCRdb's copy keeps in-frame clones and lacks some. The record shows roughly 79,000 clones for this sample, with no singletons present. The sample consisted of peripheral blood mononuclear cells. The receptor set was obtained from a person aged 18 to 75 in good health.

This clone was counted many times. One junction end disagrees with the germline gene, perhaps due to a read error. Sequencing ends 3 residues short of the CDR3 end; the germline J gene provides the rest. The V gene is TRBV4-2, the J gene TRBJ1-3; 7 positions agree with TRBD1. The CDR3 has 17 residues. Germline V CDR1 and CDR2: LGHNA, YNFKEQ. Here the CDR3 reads CASSPAPVQGAGNTIYF. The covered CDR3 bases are TGCGCCAGCAGCCCCGCCCCAGTGCAGGGGGCTGGAAACACC.

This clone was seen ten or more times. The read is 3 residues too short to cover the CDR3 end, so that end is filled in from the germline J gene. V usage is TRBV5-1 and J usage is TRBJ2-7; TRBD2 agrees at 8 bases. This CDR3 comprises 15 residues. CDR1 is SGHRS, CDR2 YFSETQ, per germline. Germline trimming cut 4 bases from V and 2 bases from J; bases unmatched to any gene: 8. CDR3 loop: CASSLRAGGPYEQYF. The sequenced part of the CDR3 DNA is TGCGCCAGCAGCCTCCGGGCGGGAGGCCCCTACGAG.

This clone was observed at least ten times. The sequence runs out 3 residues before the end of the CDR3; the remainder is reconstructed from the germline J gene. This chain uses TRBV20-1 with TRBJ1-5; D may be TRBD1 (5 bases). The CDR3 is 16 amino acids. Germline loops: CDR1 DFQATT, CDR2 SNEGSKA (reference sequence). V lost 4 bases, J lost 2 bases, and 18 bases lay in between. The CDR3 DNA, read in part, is TGCAGTGCTAAGGGGCTGGGACTGGGGGGCAATCAGCCC. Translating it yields CSAKGLGLGGNQP. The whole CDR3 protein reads CSAKGLGLGGNQPQHF.

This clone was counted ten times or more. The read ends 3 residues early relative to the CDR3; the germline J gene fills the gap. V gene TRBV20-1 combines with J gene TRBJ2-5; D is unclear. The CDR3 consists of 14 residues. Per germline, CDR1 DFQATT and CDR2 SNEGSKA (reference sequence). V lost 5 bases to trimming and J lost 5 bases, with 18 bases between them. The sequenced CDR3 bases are TGCAGTGCTTACGCGTGGAGTTTAGGGGAGACC. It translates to CSAYAWSLGET. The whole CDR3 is CSAYAWSLGETQYF.

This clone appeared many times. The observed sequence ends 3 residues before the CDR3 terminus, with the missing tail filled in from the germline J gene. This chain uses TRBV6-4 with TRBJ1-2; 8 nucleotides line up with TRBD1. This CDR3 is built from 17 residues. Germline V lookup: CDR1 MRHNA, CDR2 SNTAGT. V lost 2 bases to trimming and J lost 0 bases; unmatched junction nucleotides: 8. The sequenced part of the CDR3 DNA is TGTGCCAGCAGTGACCGCCGGGACAGGACCTCTAACTATGGC. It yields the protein CASSDRRDRTSNYG. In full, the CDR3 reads CASSDRRDRTSNYGYTF.

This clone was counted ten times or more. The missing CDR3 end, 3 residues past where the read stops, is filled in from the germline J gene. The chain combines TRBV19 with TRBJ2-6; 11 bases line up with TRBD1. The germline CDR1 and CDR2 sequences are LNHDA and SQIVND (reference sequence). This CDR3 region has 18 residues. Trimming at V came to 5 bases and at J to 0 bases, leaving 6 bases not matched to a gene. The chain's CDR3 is CASSVGQGAVSGANVLTF. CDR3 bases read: TGTGCCAGTAGTGTTGGACAGGGGGCCGTCTCTGGGGCCAACGTC.

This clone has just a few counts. The CDR3 DNA, read in part, is TGTGCCAGCAGCGCACAGGGAGGCGGCGAAAAA. Translated, it gives CASSAQGGGEK. The full CDR3 protein is CASSAQGGGEKLFF. The chain has TRBV2 and TRBJ1-4; perhaps TRBD1 as D (6 bases). From the germline J gene comes the end of the CDR3, since the read stops 3 residues before it. The CDR3 is 14 amino acids. V was shortened by 6 bases and J by 8 bases, with 16 bases between the two germline ends. Germline CDR1 and CDR2: SNHLY and FYNNEI.

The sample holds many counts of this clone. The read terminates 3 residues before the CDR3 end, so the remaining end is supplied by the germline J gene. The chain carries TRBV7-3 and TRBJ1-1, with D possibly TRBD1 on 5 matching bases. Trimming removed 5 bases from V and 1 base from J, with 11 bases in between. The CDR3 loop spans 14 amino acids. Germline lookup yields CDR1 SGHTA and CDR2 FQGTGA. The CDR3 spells CASSRGTGNTEAFF. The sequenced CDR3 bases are TGTGCCAGCAGCCGCGGGACTGGGAACACTGAA.

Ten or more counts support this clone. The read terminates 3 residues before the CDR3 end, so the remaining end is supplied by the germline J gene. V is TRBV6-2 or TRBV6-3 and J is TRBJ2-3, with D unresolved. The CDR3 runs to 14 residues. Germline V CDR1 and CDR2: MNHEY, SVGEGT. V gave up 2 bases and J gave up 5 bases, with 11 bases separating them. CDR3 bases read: TGTGCCAGCAGTTACGACTCGCTGGGAGATACG. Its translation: CASSYDSLGDT. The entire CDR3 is CASSYDSLGDTQYF.

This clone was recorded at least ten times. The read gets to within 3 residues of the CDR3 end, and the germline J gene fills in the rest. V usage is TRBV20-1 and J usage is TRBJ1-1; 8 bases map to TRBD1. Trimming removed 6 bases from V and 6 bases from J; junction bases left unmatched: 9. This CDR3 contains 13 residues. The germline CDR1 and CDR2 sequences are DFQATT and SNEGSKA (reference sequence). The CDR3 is CSAKRLTGAEAFF. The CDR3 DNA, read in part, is TGCAGTGCAAAGCGGCTGACAGGGGCTGAA.

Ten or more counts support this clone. The part of the CDR3 DNA that was read is TGTGCCAGCAGTGAAGGGTTGGGGGCCTATGGC. It specifies CASSEGLGAYG. The full CDR3 is CASSEGLGAYGYTF. V and J are TRBV2 and TRBJ1-2, with a possible D match to TRBD1 (6 bases). The CDR3 end falls 3 residues outside the read, so it is completed with the germline J gene. Per the germline V gene, CDR1 is SNHLY and CDR2 is FYNNEI. This CDR3 comprises 14 residues. V was trimmed by 1 base and J by 4 bases, leaving 10 bases between them.

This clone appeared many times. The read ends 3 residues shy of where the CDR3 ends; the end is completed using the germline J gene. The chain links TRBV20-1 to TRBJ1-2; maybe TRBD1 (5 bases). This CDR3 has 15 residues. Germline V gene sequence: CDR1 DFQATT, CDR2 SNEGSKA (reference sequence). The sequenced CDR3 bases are TGCAGTGCTAGAGTTGGTTCGGGGGGAGGAGGCGGC. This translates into CSARVGSGGGGG. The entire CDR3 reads CSARVGSGGGGGYTF.

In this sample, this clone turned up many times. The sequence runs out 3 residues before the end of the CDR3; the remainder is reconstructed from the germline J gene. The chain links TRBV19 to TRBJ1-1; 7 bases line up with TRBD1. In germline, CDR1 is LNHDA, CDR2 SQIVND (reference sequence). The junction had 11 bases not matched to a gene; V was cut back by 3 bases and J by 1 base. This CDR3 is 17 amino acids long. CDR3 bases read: TGTGCCAGTAGTATTAGGGGGCTGCAGGGGGGGAACACTGAA. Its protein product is CASSIRGLQGGNTE. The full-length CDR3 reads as CASSIRGLQGGNTEAFF.

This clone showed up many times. The sequenced part of the CDR3 DNA is TGTGCCAGCAGTTACTCTCAGGGCGGC. Its protein is CASSYSQGG. The entire CDR3 reads CASSYSQGGAFF. This chain links TRBV6-2 or TRBV6-3 with TRBJ1-1; maybe TRBD1 (5 bases). The CDR3 extends 3 residues past the end of the read, so its final part is completed from the germline J gene. There are 12 residues in the CDR3. Germline CDR1 is MNHEY and CDR2 is SVGEGT.

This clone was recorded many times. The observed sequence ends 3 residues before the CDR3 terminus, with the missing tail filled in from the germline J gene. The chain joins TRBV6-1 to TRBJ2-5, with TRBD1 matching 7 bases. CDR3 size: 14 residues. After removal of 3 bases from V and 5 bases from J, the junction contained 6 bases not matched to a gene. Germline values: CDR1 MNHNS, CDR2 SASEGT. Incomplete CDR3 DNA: TGTGCCAGCAGTGAGTTTCAGGGGGTGGAGACC. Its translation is CASSEFQGVET. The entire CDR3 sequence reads CASSEFQGVETQYF.

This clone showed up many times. CDR3 region: CSARDLRLVAGVSGANVLTF. The CDR3 bases that were read are TGCAGTGCTAGAGATCTCCGCTTGGTAGCGGGAGTTTCTGGGGCCAACGTC. The chain combines TRBV20-1 with TRBJ2-6, with TRBD2 matching over 9 bases. The CDR3 goes on 3 residues after the read ends, and that part is filled in from the germline J gene. After removal of 0 bases from V and 1 base from J, the junction contained 13 bases not matched to a gene. Per germline, CDR1 DFQATT and CDR2 SNEGSKA (reference sequence). The CDR3 length is 20 residues.

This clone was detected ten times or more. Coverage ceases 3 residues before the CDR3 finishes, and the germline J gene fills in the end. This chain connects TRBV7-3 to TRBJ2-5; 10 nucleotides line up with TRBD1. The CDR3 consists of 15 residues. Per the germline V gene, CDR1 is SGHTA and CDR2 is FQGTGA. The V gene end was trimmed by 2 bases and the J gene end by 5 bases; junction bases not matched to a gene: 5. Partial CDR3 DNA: TGTGCCAGCAGCTTAGCCGGGACAGGGGAGGAGACC. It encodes CASSLAGTGEET. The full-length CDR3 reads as CASSLAGTGEETQYF.

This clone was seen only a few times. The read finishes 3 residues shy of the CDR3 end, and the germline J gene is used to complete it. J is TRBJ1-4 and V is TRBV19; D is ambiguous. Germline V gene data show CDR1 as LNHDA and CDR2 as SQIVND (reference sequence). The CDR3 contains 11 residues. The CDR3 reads CGTATNEKLFF. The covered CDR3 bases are TGTGGTACGGCAACTAATGAAAAA.

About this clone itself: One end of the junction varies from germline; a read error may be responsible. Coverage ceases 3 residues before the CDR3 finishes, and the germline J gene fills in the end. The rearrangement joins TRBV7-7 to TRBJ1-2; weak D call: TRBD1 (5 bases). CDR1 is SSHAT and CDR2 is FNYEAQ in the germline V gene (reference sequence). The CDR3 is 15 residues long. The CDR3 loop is CASSLGLAGNNDYTF. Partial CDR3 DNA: TGTGCTAGCAGCTTGGGGCTAGCGGGAAACAATGAC. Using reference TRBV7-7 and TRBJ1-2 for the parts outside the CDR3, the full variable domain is GAGVSQSPRYKVTKRGQDVTLRCDPISSHATLYWYQQALGQGPEFLTYFNYEAQPDKSGLPSDRFSAERPEGSISTLTIQRTEQRDSAMYRCASSLGLAGNNDYTFGSGTRLTVV.

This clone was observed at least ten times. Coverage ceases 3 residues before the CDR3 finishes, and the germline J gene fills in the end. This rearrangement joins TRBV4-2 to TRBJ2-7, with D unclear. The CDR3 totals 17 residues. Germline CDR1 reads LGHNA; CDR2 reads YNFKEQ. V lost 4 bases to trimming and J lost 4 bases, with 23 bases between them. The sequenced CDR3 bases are TGTGCCAGCAGCCCCTCCCCGGGTTTCTGGAGAGAGTACGAG. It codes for CASSPSPGFWREYE. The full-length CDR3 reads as CASSPSPGFWREYEQYF.